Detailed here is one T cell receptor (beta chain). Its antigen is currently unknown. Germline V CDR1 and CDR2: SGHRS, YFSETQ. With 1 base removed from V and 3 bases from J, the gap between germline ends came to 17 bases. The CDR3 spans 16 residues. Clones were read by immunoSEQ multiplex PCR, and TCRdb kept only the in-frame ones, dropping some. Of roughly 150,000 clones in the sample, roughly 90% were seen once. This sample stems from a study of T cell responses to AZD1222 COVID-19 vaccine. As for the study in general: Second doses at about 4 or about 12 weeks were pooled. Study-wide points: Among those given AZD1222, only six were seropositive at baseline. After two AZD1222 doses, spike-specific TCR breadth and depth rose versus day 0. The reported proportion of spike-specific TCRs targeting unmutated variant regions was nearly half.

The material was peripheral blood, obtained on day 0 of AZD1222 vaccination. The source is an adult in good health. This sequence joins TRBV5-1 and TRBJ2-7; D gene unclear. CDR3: CASSLLGNQPYYEQYF. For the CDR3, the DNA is TGCGCCAGCAGCTTGTTGGGCAACCAGCCGTACTACGAGCAGTACTTC.